The 15 T cell receptor beta chains below come from one sample, sequenced in a study of cytomegalovirus exposure and HLA in healthy donors (dated by TCRdb to 2015 to 2018). Library creation used the immunoSEQ multiplex PCR assay. For the multiplex PCR, a mixture combining 60 forward primers for TCR Vbeta segments and 13 reverse primers for TCR Jbeta segments was used. TCRdb took over this immuneACCESS table, retaining in-frame rearrangements with V and J assigned. Such tables are incomplete; in checked studies, under half of the missing clones stem from an unresolved V gene, and the remainder is unexplained. The sample table lists 140,000 or so clones, approximately 72% of them with a count of one. Approximately 2% of the sample rests with the top ten. The sequenced sample was PBMCs. Source of these receptors: a man between 35 and 55 years old in good health and CMV-seronegative.

This clone was counted between two and nine times. The chain is built from TRBV6-1 and TRBJ2-5, with a possible D match to TRBD1 (5 bases). The J call could be wrong; TRBJ2-7 is a better fit for the DNA end. Germline V gene data show CDR1 as MNHNS and CDR2 as SASEGT. The CDR3 extends over 13 amino acids. The CDR3 protein is CASRETEPYEQYF. In nucleotides, the CDR3 is TGTGCCAGCAGGGAGACAGAGCCCTACGAGCAGTACTTC.

Only a few counts were recorded for this clone. This chain uses TRBV7-6 with TRBJ1-2, with D perhaps TRBD1 (6 bases). This CDR3 contains 17 residues. V lost 0 bases, J lost 4 bases, and 18 bases lay in between. Germline assignment: CDR1 SGHVS and CDR2 FNYEAQ. CDR3: CASSLALKGQRSYGYTF. The CDR3, as DNA: TGTGCCAGCAGCTTAGCGCTCAAAGGACAGAGAAGCTATGGCTACACCTTC.

The genes are TRBV5-1 and TRBJ2-7; 12 bases fit TRBD1. CDR1 and CDR2 from the germline V gene are SGHRS and YFSETQ. Trimming removed 7 bases from V and 3 bases from J; junction bases left unmatched: 5. The CDR3 loop spans 14 amino acids. CDR3 region: CASGTGGEIYEQYF. As DNA, the CDR3 is TGCGCCAGCGGGACAGGGGGCGAAATCTACGAGCAGTACTTC.

The table lists this clone with many counts. The chain employs TRBV5-6 and TRBJ1-1, with a tentative D call TRBD1 (5 bases). In germline, CDR1 is SGHDT, CDR2 YYEEEE. CDR3 size: 14 residues. Trimming took 2 bases from V and 1 from J, leaving 9 bases between them. The CDR3 spells CASSFPGGNTEAFF. The CDR3 DNA reads as TGTGCCAGCAGCTTCCCGGGGGGGAACACTGAAGCTTTCTTT.

The gene calls are TRBV7-6 and TRBJ1-5; D gene ambiguous. The CDR3 length is 15 residues. Germline lookup yields CDR1 SGHVS and CDR2 FNYEAQ. Trimming removed 5 bases from V and 11 bases from J, with 22 bases in between. The CDR3 bases are TGTGCCAGCAGCGAAGGAACGAGGACGGGGTCGGCCCAGCATTTT. Its translation: CASSEGTRTGSAQHF.

The V gene is TRBV18, the J gene TRBJ1-4; TRBD1 is a possible D gene (5 bases). This CDR3 comprises 15 residues. The V and J ends lost 3 bases and 4 bases respectively, with 12 bases between them. The germline V gene encodes CDR1 KGHSH and CDR2 LQKENI. In DNA form, the CDR3 reads TGTGCCAGCTCACCCTCAGGGTCAAATAATGAAAAACTGTTTTTT. It encodes CASSPSGSNNEKLFF.

The rearrangement joins TRBV27 to TRBJ2-7; 14 nucleotides match TRBD2. Losses at the gene ends were 2 bases for V and 7 bases for J; bases not matched to a gene: 4. CDR3 length: 15 amino acids. Germline V gives CDR1 MNHEY, CDR2 SMNVEV (reference sequence). The DNA for the CDR3 is TGTGCCAGCAGTTTAACGACTAGCGGGAGGGATGAGCAGTACTTC. Translating gives CASSLTTSGRDEQYF.

The genes are TRBV5-4 and TRBJ1-1; 9 bases map to TRBD1. J was trimmed by 3 bases and V by 4 bases; bases with no gene match: 10. CDR3 size: 16 residues. Germline-derived CDR1 and CDR2 are SGHNT and YYREEE (reference sequence). The CDR3 region is CASSPVLQGAHTEAFF. The CDR3 DNA follows: TGTGCCAGCAGCCCGGTCTTACAGGGGGCGCACACTGAAGCTTTCTTT.

This sequence joins TRBV30 and TRBJ2-2; 9 bases fit TRBD1. The CDR3 has 17 amino acids. V gave up 0 bases and J gave up 6 bases; unmatched junction bases: 11. Per the germline V gene, CDR1 is GTSNPN and CDR2 is SVGIG (reference sequence). The CDR3 DNA sequence: TGTGCCTGGAGTGTGTCCGGGACAGGGCTCAGGGCCGGGGAGCTGTTTTTT. It translates to CAWSVSGTGLRAGELFF.

V and J are TRBV9 and TRBJ1-2; D not resolved. The CDR3 is made up of 15 amino acids. CDR1 SGDLS and CDR2 YYNGEE come from the germline V gene. V was clipped by 3 bases and J by 0 bases, with 12 bases between them. The CDR3 coding sequence is TGTGCCAGCAGCGGAAAGACGGGGACTAACTATGGCTACACCTTC. This gives the protein CASSGKTGTNYGYTF.

This clone occurred once. This chain joins TRBV19 and TRBJ1-4; TRBD1 matches at 8 bases. The V gene end was trimmed by 5 bases and the J gene end by 6 bases; junction bases not matched to a gene: 8. This CDR3 region has 15 residues. The germline gives CDR1 LNHDA, CDR2 SQIVND (reference sequence). CDR3 sequence (DNA): TGTGCCAGTAGTTCCGGACAGGGTTGGGATGAAAAACTGTTTTTT. The encoded protein is CASSSGQGWDEKLFF.

The chain has TRBV4-1 and TRBJ1-2; D is unclear. Trimming removed 9 bases from V and 5 bases from J, with 16 bases in between. Germline V gives CDR1 MGHRA, CDR2 YSYEKL. The length of the CDR3 is 13 residues. CDR3 DNA sequence: TGCGCCAGTTCTAACGGAGCTCGGTATGGCTACACCTTC. It translates to CASSNGARYGYTF.

The V gene is TRBV27, the J gene TRBJ1-1; D ambiguous. CDR1 and CDR2 (germline): MNHEY, SMNVEV (reference sequence). The CDR3 sequence is 14 residues long. V lost 1 base and J 4 bases, leaving 10 bases between the germline ends. CDR3 amino acids: CASSLLGSGTEAFF. The CDR3 DNA follows: TGTGCCAGCAGTTTATTGGGTTCGGGCACTGAAGCTTTCTTT.

This clone was observed a single time. The chain combines TRBV19 with TRBJ1-1, with a possible D match to TRBD1 (5 bases). The germline gives CDR1 LNHDA, CDR2 SQIVND (reference sequence). The CDR3 spans 13 residues. The V end lost 4 bases, the J end lost 3 bases, and 9 bases lay between the germline ends. CDR3 nucleotides: TGTGCCAGTAGTAAGGGGCAGCACACTGAAGCTTTCTTT. Translation: CASSKGQHTEAFF.

V gene TRBV5-1 combines with J gene TRBJ2-1, with a weak D call TRBD2 (6 bases). Germline-derived CDR1 and CDR2 are SGHRS and YFSETQ. This CDR3 has 14 amino acids. V lost 6 bases and J lost 3, with 13 bases in between. The CDR3 sequence is CASTVGGSYNEQFF. The CDR3 DNA is TGCGCCAGCACTGTCGGGGGAAGCTACAATGAGCAGTTCTTC.